The source of this T cell receptor (beta chain) is a study of cytomegalovirus exposure and HLA in healthy donors. This clone was detected once. The repertoire was sequenced with immunoSEQ multiplex PCR; TCRdb's copy has only in-frame clones and lacks some. Seen here are hundreds of thousands of clones, less than 90% observed once, and the top ten hold around 5.4%. The source material was PBMCs. The receptor's source is a woman between 18 and 29 years old in good health and CMV-seronegative.

The CDR3 protein is CASSVGVVQAIYGYTF. The CDR3 nucleotides read TGTGCCAGCAGCGTAGGGGTGGTTCAAGCGATCTATGGCTACACCTTC. This chain joins TRBV9 and TRBJ1-2; D remains unclear. Trimming pared 0 bases from V and 4 bases from J, leaving 16 bases between. The germline V gene encodes CDR1 SGDLS and CDR2 YYNGEE. This CDR3 is 16 amino acids long.